A selection of T cell receptor beta chains follows, all from one sample in a study of T cells in localized non-small cell lung cancer. Data came from immunoSEQ multiplex PCR; TCRdb stores just in-frame clones and leaves some out. The sample lists under 30,000 clones; 80% to 90% were seen once. The sample was peripheral blood, taken before any cancer treatment. Receptors originate from a woman aged 40-75 years with stage I lung adenocarcinoma. The CDR3 runs from the conserved cysteine through the conserved F or W. The order of the fields is V gene, J gene, D gene, clone size, CDR3 DNA, CDR3 protein. D genes are given only for firm matches. For some rows the clone size is stated as once, few or many, or as a class when expanded; others skip it.

V gene: TRBV25-1
J gene: TRBJ2-3
D gene: TRBD2
clone size: few
CDR3 DNA: TGTGCCAGCATCCTTACACCTGGGACTAGCGGAGATACGCAGTATTTT
CDR3 protein: CASILTPGTSGDTQYF

V gene: TRBV5-1
J gene: TRBJ1-4
D gene: -
clone size: -
CDR3 DNA: TGCGCCAGCAGCGAAGCGCCGGGACACATACGAAAACTGTTTTTT
CDR3 protein: CASSEAPGHIRKLFF

V gene: TRBV11-3
J gene: TRBJ2-1
D gene: -
clone size: once
CDR3 DNA: TGTGCCAGCAGCTTTTTGCCGAACAATGAGCAGTTCTTC
CDR3 protein: CASSFLPNNEQFF

V gene: TRBV13
J gene: TRBJ1-2
D gene: TRBD1
clone size: -
CDR3 DNA: TGTGCCAGCAGCTTACGGACAGGGGGGTATGGCTACACCTTC
CDR3 protein: CASSLRTGGYGYTF

V gene: TRBV4-3
J gene: TRBJ1-1
D gene: -
clone size: -
CDR3 DNA: TGCGCCAGCAGCCATACGGGAGCTGAAGCTTTCTTT
CDR3 protein: CASSHTGAEAFF

V gene: TRBV6-1
J gene: TRBJ1-2
D gene: -
clone size: -
CDR3 DNA: TGTGCCAGCAGTGAATTCCCGCCTGGAGGGGAAAGAGGTCTGAATGGCTACACCTTC
CDR3 protein: CASSEFPPGGERGLNGYTF

V gene: TRBV6-1
J gene: TRBJ2-5
D gene: -
clone size: -
CDR3 DNA: TGTGCCAGCAGTGAAGAGACCCAGTACTTC
CDR3 protein: CASSEETQYF

V gene: TRBV9
J gene: TRBJ1-2
D gene: TRBD1
clone size: -
CDR3 DNA: TGTGCCAGCAGCGTAGAAACAGGGGCTATGAGGTACACCTTC
CDR3 protein: CASSVETGAMRYTF

V gene: TRBV5-6
J gene: TRBJ1-1
D gene: -
clone size: -
CDR3 DNA: TGTGCCAGCAGCTTGCTGAACACTGAAGCTTTCTTT
CDR3 protein: CASSLLNTEAFF

V gene: TRBV6-6
J gene: TRBJ2-1
D gene: -
clone size: once
CDR3 DNA: TGTGCCAGCAGTTGGGTCTCCTACAATGAGCAGTTCTTC
CDR3 protein: CASSWVSYNEQFF

V gene: TRBV5-1
J gene: TRBJ1-3
D gene: -
clone size: -
CDR3 DNA: TGCGCCAGCAGGAGGGACGGAAGCTCTGGAAACACCATATATTTT
CDR3 protein: CASRRDGSSGNTIYF

V gene: TRBV9
J gene: TRBJ2-2
D gene: TRBD2
clone size: -
CDR3 DNA: TGTGCCAGCAGCGTTGGCGGGAGGGCCACCGGGGAGCTGTTTTTT
CDR3 protein: CASSVGGRATGELFF

V gene: TRBV5-6
J gene: TRBJ2-7
D gene: -
clone size: -
CDR3 DNA: TGTGCCAGCAGCTTCGGACAGTTGGGAGAGCAGTACTTC
CDR3 protein: CASSFGQLGEQYF

V gene: TRBV15
J gene: TRBJ2-5
D gene: TRBD1
clone size: -
CDR3 DNA: TGTGCCACCGAGGCTCTCGGGACAGGGGATTACGAGACCCAGTACTTC
CDR3 protein: CATEALGTGDYETQYF

V gene: TRBV5-8
J gene: TRBJ2-7
D gene: TRBD2
clone size: -
CDR3 DNA: TGTGCCAGCAGCTTCGGGAGGGCGGGGGGCGAGCAGTACTTC
CDR3 protein: CASSFGRAGGEQYF

V gene: TRBV19
J gene: TRBJ2-3
D gene: -
clone size: -
CDR3 DNA: TGTGCCAGTAGTTCCCTACGGGACACCCGCACAGATACGCAGTATTTT
CDR3 protein: CASSSLRDTRTDTQYF

V gene: TRBV6-5
J gene: TRBJ1-6
D gene: -
clone size: -
CDR3 DNA: TGTGCCAGCAGTTACCGGGGAAGGGGGTTTAATTCACCCCTCCACTTT
CDR3 protein: CASSYRGRGFNSPLHF

V gene: TRBV10-3
J gene: TRBJ1-2
D gene: -
clone size: -
CDR3 DNA: TGTGCCATCACCACTGGAGGGGGTGGAGGTGGCTACACCTTC
CDR3 protein: CAITTGGGGGGYTF